This T cell receptor beta chain was observed in a study of regulatory T cells in long-lasting Graves disease. Ten or more counts support this clonotype. Through Arm-PCR of CDR3 regions and iRepertoire HTBI primers, TCR beta libraries were built. One entry per CDR3 protein, called by TCRdb with MiXCR from the multiplex PCR reads. The top ten hold over 7.5% of the sample, which has hundreds of thousands of distinct CDR3 sequences, roughly 14% seen once. Time point: newly diagnosed GD, antithyroid drugs for less than 3 months. RNA isolated from PBMCs was used to make the TCR library. This same sample was also taken into another study, of T cells in Graves' hyperthyroidism and ophthalmopathy.

The sample in question was peripheral blood mononuclear cells (PBMCs), obtained at new diagnosis, from a patient treated with antithyroid drugs. The source of this sequence is a man between 25 and 39 years old with Graves disease.

The CDR3 sequence: CASSLGPGDTQYF. The CDR3 DNA is TGTGCCAGCAGCTTAGGCCCAGGGGATACGCAGTATTTT. The chain uses TRBV11-2 and TRBJ2-3, with D possibly being TRBD1 (5 bases). Germline assignment: CDR1 SGHAT and CDR2 FQNNGV. Deletions cut 1 base from V and 6 bases from J, with 8 bases between. The CDR3 length is 13 residues.